This T cell receptor beta chain was profiled in a study of CD8 T cells in ankylosing spondylitis. This clonotype was seen a few times. Its cognate antigen is unknown. The trim removed 3 bases at V and 8 bases at J, leaving 4 bases unmatched. There are 14 residues in the CDR3. Looked up from germline, CDR1 is MDHEN and CDR2 is SYDVKM. Whole-study results and caveats: Both synovial fluid and blood in reactive arthritis had previously been reported to carry some motif variants. It was reported that disease-linked clones were significantly enriched in matched ankylosing spondylitis synovial fluid.

TCRdb recomputed calls from the 5' RACE reads with MiXCR, one row per CDR3 protein. Seen here are about 300,000 distinct CDR3 sequences, around 20% observed once, and the top ten hold roughly 3.6%. What was sequenced was blood, either unsorted or a sorted T cell fraction (not recorded which). This sequence was found in a female donor with ankylosing spondylitis or in good health (not recorded which). V gene TRBV28 combines with J gene TRBJ2-1; 10 bases align to TRBD2. The CDR3 sequence is CASSFLAGEHEQFF. The CDR3 DNA reads as TGTGCCAGCAGTTTCCTAGCGGGAGAACATGAGCAGTTCTTC.